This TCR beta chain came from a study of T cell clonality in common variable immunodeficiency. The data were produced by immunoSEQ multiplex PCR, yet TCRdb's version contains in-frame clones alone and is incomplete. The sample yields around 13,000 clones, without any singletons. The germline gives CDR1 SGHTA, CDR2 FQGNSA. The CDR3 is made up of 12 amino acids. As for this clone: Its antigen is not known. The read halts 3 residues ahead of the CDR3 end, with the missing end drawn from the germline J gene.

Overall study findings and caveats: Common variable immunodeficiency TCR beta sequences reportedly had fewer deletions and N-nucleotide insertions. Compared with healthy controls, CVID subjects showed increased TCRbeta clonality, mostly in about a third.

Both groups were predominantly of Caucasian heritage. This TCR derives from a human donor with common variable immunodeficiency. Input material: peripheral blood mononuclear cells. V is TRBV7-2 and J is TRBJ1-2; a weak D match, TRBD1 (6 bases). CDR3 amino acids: CASSKSGVGYTF. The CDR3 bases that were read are TGTGCCAGCAGCAAATCAGGGGTCGGC. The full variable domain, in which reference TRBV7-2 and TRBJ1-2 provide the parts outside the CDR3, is GAGVSQSPSNKVTEKGKDVELRCDPISGHTALYWYRQSLGQGLEFLIYFQGNSAPDKSGLPSDRFSAERTGGSVSTLTIQRTQQEDSAVYLCASSKSGVGYTFGSGTRLTVV.